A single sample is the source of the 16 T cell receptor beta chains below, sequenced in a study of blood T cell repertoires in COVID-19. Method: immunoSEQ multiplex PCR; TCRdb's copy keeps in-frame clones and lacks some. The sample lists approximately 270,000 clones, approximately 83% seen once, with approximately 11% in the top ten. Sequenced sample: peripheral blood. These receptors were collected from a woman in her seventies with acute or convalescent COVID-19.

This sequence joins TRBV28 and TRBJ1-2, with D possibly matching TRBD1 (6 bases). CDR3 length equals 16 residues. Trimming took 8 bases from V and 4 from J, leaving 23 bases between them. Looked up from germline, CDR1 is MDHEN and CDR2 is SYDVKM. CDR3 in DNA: TGTGCCAGCTTCTCCCCGGGGAGGGGGGCAGGCTATGGCTACACCTTC. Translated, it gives CASFSPGRGAGYGYTF.

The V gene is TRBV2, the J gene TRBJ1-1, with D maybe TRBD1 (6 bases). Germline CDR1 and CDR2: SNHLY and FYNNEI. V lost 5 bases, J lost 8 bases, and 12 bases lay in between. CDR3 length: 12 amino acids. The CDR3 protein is CASSRWTAEAFF. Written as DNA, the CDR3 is TGTGCCAGCAGTCGGTGGACAGCCGAAGCTTTCTTT. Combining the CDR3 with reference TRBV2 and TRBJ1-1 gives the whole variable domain EPEVTQTPSHQVTQMGQEVILRCVPISNHLYFYWYRQILGQKVEFLVSFYNNEISEKSEIFDDQFSVERPDGSNFTLKIRSTKLEDSAMYFCASSRWTAEAFFGQGTRLTVV.

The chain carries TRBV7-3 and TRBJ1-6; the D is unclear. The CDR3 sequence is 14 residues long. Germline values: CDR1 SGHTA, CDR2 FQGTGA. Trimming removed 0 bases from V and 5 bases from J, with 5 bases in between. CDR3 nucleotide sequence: TGTGCCAGCAGCTTAACTGGAGATAATTCACCCCTCCACTTT. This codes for CASSLTGDNSPLHF.

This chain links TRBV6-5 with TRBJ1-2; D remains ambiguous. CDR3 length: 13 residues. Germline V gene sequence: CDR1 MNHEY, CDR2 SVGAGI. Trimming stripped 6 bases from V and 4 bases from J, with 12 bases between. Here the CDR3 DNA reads TGTGCCAGCAGGAAAACAGAAGTCTATGGCTACACCTTC. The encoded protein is CASRKTEVYGYTF.

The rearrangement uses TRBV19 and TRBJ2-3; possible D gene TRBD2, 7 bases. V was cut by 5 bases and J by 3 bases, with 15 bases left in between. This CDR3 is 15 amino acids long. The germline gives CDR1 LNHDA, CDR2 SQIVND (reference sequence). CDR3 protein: CASSVGGPRTDTQYF. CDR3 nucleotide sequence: TGTGCCAGTAGTGTGGGGGGGCCCAGGACAGATACGCAGTATTTT.

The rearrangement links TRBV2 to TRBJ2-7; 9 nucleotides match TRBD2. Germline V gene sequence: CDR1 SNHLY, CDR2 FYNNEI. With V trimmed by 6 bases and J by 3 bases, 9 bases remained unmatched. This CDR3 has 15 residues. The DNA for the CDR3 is TGTGCCAGCAGCCATACTAGCGGGCGATACTACGAGCAGTACTTC. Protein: CASSHTSGRYYEQYF.

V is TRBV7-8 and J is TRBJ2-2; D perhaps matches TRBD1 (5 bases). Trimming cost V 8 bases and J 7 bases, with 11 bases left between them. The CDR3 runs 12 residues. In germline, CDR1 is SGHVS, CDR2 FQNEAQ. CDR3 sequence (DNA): TGTGCCAGCTGGGCCCAGGGCGGGGAGCTGTTTTTT. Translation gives CASWAQGGELFF.

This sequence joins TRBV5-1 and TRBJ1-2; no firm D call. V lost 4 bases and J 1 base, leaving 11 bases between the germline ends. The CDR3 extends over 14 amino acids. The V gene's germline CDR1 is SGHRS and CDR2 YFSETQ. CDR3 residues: CASSLRLGNYGYTF. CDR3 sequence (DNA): TGCGCCAGCAGCCTCAGGTTGGGTAACTATGGCTACACCTTC.

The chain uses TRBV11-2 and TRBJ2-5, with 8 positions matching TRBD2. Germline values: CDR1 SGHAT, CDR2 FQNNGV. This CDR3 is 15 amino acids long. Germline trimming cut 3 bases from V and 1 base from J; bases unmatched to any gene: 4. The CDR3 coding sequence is TGTGCCAGCAGCTTCGGGGGGGCCCGCCAAGAGACCCAGTACTTC. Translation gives CASSFGGARQETQYF.

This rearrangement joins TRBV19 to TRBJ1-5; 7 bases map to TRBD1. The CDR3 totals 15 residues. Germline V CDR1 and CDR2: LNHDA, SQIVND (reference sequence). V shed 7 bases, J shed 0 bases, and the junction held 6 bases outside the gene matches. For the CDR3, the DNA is TGTGCCAGTAAGGGGCAGGGGGGTAGCAATCAGCCCCAGCATTTT. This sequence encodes CASKGQGGSNQPQHF.

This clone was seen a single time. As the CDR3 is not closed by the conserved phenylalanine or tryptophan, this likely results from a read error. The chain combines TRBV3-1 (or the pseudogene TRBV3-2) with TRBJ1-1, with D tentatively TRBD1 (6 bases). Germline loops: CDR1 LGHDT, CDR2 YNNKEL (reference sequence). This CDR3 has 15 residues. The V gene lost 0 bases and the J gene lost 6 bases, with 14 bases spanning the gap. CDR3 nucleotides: TGTGCCAGCAGCCAAGAAGGAAAGGGGGTCCCTGAAGCTTTCCTT. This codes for CASSQEGKGVPEAFL.

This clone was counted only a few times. CDR3 sequence (DNA): TGTGCCAGCAGTTCCAAAACTACCGGGGAGCTGTTTTTT. Residues: CASSSKTTGELFF. The chain uses TRBV2 and TRBJ2-2; D is uncertain. This CDR3 is built from 13 residues. V was pared by 5 bases and J by 5 bases, with 9 bases between. CDR1 SNHLY and CDR2 FYNNEI come from the germline V gene.

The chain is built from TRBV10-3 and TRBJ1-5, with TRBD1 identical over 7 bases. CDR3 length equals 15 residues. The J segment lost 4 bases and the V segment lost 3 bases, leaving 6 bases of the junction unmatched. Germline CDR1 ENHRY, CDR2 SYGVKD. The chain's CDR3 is CAISDDRDGNQPQHF. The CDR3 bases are TGTGCCATCAGTGATGACAGGGACGGAAATCAGCCCCAGCATTTT.

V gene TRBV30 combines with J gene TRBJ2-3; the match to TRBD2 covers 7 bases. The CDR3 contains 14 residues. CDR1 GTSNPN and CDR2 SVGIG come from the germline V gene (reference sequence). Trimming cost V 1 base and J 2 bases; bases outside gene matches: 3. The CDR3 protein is CAWSGAGTTDTQYF. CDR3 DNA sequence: TGTGCCTGGAGTGGAGCGGGGACCACAGATACGCAGTATTTT.

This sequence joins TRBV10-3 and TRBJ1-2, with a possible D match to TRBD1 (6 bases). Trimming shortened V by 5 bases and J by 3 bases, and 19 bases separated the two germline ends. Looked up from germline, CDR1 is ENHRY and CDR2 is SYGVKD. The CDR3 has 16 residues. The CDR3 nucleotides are TGTGCCATCAGTACCCCTTCAGGGGCTCGTCACTATGGCTACACCTTC. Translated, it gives CAISTPSGARHYGYTF.

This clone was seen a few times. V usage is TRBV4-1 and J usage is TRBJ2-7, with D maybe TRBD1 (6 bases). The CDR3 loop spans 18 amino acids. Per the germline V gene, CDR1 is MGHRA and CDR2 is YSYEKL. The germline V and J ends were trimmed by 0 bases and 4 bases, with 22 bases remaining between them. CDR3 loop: CASSQDRGIPGSGYEQYF. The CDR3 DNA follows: TGCGCCAGCAGCCAAGATAGGGGGATACCAGGCTCGGGGTACGAGCAGTACTTC.